The 5 T cell receptor beta chains below were found in one sample sequenced in a study of blood T cells in healthy people across ages (dated by TCRdb to about 2015). Library creation used 5' RACE. The sample was run on an Illumina HiSeq 2500. A second about 6 to 11 cycle PCR used a sample-barcoded 5' primer and a J-beta primer mix. TCRdb's own reprocessing of the public reads used fastp at Q25 and MiXCR and kept productive beta chains. A single entry per CDR3 protein holds the most common genes and DNA from its merged rows. The sample data list 250,000 to 300,000 distinct CDR3 sequences, and roughly 26% of these were observed just once. Roughly 30% of the sample rests with the top ten. Sequencing used blood. Receptors originate from a woman between 70 and 85 years old in good health.

V is TRBV25-1 and J is TRBJ2-7; TRBD2 matches at 9 bases. Per germline, CDR1 MGHDK and CDR2 SYGVNS. V lost 4 bases to trimming and J lost 4 bases; unmatched junction nucleotides: 8. This CDR3 is built from 15 residues. This CDR3 is CASSGSPSGTYEQYF. The DNA of the CDR3 is TGTGCCAGCAGTGGTTCCCCTAGCGGGACATACGAGCAGTACTTC.

This clonotype was seen a handful of times. The gene calls are TRBV5-1 and TRBJ2-1; 11 nucleotides align to TRBD2. V lost 3 bases to trimming and J lost 9 bases; unmatched junction nucleotides: 5. In germline, CDR1 is SGHRS, CDR2 YFSETQ. This CDR3 is 14 amino acids long. CDR3 sequence reads: CASSWGLAEVEQFF. CDR3 DNA sequence: TGCGCCAGCAGCTGGGGACTAGCGGAGGTTGAGCAGTTCTTC.

The chain recombines TRBV28 with TRBJ1-2; 10 bases line up with TRBD1. Trimming cost V 5 bases and J 4 bases; bases outside gene matches: 13. Per germline, CDR1 MDHEN and CDR2 SYDVKM. This CDR3 contains 17 residues. Here the CDR3 reads CASSPLFGTGARYGYTF. The DNA of the CDR3 is TGTGCCAGCAGTCCCCTATTCGGGACAGGGGCACGCTATGGCTACACCTTC.

This clonotype was observed a few times. The chain uses TRBV6-1 and TRBJ2-7; no clear D gene. Trimming stripped 1 base from V and 3 bases from J, with 4 bases between. The CDR3 totals 12 residues. The V gene's germline CDR1 is MNHNS and CDR2 SASEGT. CDR3 residues: CASSEEIYEQYF. The CDR3 nucleotides are TGTGCCAGCAGTGAAGAGATCTACGAGCAGTACTTC.

The sample holds many counts of this clonotype. The chain carries TRBV5-1 and TRBJ2-7, with 7 positions matching TRBD1. Unmatched junction bases numbered 3, after V lost 1 base and J lost 5 bases. CDR3 length: 13 amino acids. Germline V gene sequence: CDR1 SGHRS, CDR2 YFSETQ. The chain's CDR3 is CASSLTGADEQYF. DNA for the CDR3: TGCGCCAGCAGCTTGACAGGGGCGGACGAGCAGTACTTC.